A single T cell receptor (beta chain) is shown here with its context. Some clones are missing from TCRdb's copy, which holds only in-frame ones; the method was immunoSEQ multiplex PCR. The profile shows about 97,000 clones, 85% to 95% of them singletons. The record originates from a study of technical replicates of blood from a few donors. The CDR3 has 13 residues. Germline loops: CDR1 SGHRS, CDR2 YFSETQ. The V gene end was trimmed by 3 bases and the J gene end by 3 bases; junction bases not matched to a gene: 2. The clonotype originates from a human donor in good health. The J gene is TRBJ1-2, the V gene TRBV5-1; 7 positions match TRBD1. The sample consisted of T cells isolated from PBMCs. This CDR3 is CASSWDRDYGYTF. The CDR3 DNA is TGCGCCAGCAGCTGGGACAGAGACTATGGCTACACCTTC.